This T cell receptor beta chain derives from a study of CD8 T cells in ankylosing spondylitis. The study, taken as a whole, reports: Certain motif variants had earlier been reported in reactive arthritis synovial fluid and blood. In peripheral blood, disease-linked CD8+ clones occurred at relatively low frequencies. Within ankylosing spondylitis blood, a TCR beta motif made up of fewer than ten highly homologous variants appeared to be characteristic.

Ten or more counts support this clonotype. Its antigen is as yet unknown. TCRdb recomputed calls from the 5' RACE reads with MiXCR, one row per CDR3 protein. The repertoire holds about 480,000 distinct CDR3 sequences, with under 20% as singletons. Sequences were obtained from blood, either unsorted or a sorted T cell fraction (not recorded which). This receptor was obtained from a male donor with ankylosing spondylitis.

The CDR3 reads CASRQRNTNTEAFF. CDR3 DNA: TGTGCCAGCCGGCAGCGGAACACGAACACTGAAGCTTTCTTT. The gene calls are TRBV12-3 or TRBV12-4 and TRBJ1-1, with D unclear. With 8 bases removed from V and 1 base from J, the gap between germline ends came to 14 bases. This CDR3 is built from 14 residues.